This T cell receptor beta chain appears in the sequencing data of a study of control samples from healthy donors and cancer patients. CDR1 is MNHEY and CDR2 is SVGAGI in the germline V gene. V lost 11 bases and J 0 bases, leaving 17 bases between the germline ends. The length of the CDR3 is 15 residues. TCRdb's table, derived via immunoSEQ multiplex PCR, lists solely in-frame clones and lacks some. The sample records some 150,000 clones, about nine tenths being singletons. The sample taken for sequencing was blood. The chain couples TRBV6-5 to TRBJ1-3; TRBD1 is a possible D gene (6 bases). The clonotype was recovered from a young man in good health. CDR3: CAGGQGSSSGNTIYF. The CDR3 DNA is TGTGCCGGGGGGCAGGGCTCGTCCTCTGGAAACACCATATATTTT.